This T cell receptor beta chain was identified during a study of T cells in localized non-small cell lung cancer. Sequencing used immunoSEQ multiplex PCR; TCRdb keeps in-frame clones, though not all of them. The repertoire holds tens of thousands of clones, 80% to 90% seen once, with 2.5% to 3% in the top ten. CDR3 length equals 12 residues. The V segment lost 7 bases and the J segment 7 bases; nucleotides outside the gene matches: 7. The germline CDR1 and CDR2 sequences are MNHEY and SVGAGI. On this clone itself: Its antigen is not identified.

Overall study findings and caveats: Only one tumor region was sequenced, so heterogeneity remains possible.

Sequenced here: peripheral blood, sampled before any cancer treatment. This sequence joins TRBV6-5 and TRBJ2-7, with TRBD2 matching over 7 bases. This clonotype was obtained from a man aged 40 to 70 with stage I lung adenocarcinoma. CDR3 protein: CASMSLGGEQYF. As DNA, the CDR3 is TGTGCCAGCATGTCCTTGGGGGGGGAGCAGTACTTC.